This T cell receptor (beta chain) was observed in a study of T cells expressing NK-cell markers. Study summary: Source material for TCR beta repertoires consisted of sorted CD3+CD56+NKG2C+, CD3+CD56+NKG2C- and CD3+CD56-NKG2C+ T cells.

UMIs accompanied the 5'RACE template switching by which TCR beta cDNA was made. TCRdb reanalyzed the 5' RACE reads, giving one entry per CDR3 protein sequence and no DNA. Seen in this sample are some 410,000 distinct CDR3 sequences; the ten most common clones hold roughly 8%. Germline V CDR1 and CDR2: SGHKS, YYEKEE (reference sequence). This CDR3 comprises 14 residues. The V gene is TRBV5-5, the J gene TRBJ1-2. The TCR comes from a woman between 18 and 70 years old in good health. Sequenced material: blood T cells: a sorted CD56 or NKG2C T cell subset, CD4+ or CD8+ T cells, or bulk PBMC T cells (not recorded which). CDR3 sequence reads: CASSLTTTNYGYTF.